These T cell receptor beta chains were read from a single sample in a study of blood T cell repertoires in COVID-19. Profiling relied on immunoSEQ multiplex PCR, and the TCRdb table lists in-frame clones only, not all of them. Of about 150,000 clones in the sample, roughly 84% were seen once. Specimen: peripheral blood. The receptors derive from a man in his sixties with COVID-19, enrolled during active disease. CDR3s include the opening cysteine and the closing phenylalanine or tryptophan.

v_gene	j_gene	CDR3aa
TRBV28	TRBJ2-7	CATGTSNSYEQYF
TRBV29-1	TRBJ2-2	CSISWDLNTGELFF
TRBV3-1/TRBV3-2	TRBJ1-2	CASSQNLGVLWGYTF
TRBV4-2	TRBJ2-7	CASSLWRLAGSLMPHYEQYF
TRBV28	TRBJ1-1	CATKGQENTEAFF
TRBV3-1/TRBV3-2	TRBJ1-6	CASSHLRGLMNSPLHF
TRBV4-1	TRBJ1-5	CASSQVGKTVNQPQHF
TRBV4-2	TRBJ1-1	CASSQDPTDRGRNTEAFF
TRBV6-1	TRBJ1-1	CASSELQGNTEAFF
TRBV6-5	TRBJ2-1	CASSTSGGAVNEQFF
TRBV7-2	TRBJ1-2	CASSLTQGTYGYTF
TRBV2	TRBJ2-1	CASRLAGAGDEQFF
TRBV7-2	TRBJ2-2	CASSLVGTGNTGELFF
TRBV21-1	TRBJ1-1	CASSNTLRDSEAFF
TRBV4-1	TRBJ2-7	CASSQEAGRQYF
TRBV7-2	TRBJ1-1	CASSLYLNTEAFF
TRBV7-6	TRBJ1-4	CASSSRGTGGFELFF
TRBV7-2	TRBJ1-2	CASSLSRGYTF
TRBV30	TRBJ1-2	CAWSVDYRQAGYTF
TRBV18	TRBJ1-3	CASSSLDSSGNTIYF
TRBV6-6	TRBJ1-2	CASSPQGYYTF
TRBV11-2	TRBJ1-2	CASSSNRQSATTSGYGYTF
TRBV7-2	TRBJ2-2	CASSSGQNTGELFF
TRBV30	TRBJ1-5	CAWARRGNQPQHF